These 30 T cell receptor beta chains were sequenced from one sample in a study of T cell clonality in common variable immunodeficiency. Regarding the study as a whole: Fewer deletions and N-nucleotide insertions were reportedly seen in common variable immunodeficiency TCR beta sequences.

These TCRs are of unknown antigen specificity. Method: immunoSEQ multiplex PCR; TCRdb's copy keeps in-frame clones and lacks some. In total the sample includes 25,000 or so clones, none of them seen once. Sequencing input: peripheral blood mononuclear cells. The receptors stem from a human donor with common variable immunodeficiency.

This clone was seen many times. With the read ending 3 residues before the CDR3 end, the germline J gene is used to fill in that end. The J gene is TRBJ2-7, the V gene TRBV5-1; D is perhaps TRBD2 (6 bases). V dropped 3 bases and J dropped 5 bases, with 15 bases sitting between them. The CDR3 runs 14 residues. Germline lookup yields CDR1 SGHRS and CDR2 YFSETQ. The part of the CDR3 DNA that was read is TGCGCCAGCAGCTCTGGGACTCTCCGGGACGAG. Residues: CASSSGTLRDE. The complete CDR3 protein is CASSSGTLRDEQYF.

A remark on this clone: The read falls 3 residues short of the CDR3 end, and the missing part is taken from the germline J gene. The chain combines TRBV2 with TRBJ1-6, with D possibly being TRBD1 (5 bases). The CDR3 runs to 19 residues. In germline, CDR1 is SNHLY, CDR2 FYNNEI. Trimming took 2 bases from V and 7 from J, leaving 24 bases between them. Partial CDR3 DNA: TGTGCCAGCAGTGAAACGGCCGCCCGCGGGGGGGGGTGGAATTCACCC. This translates into CASSETAARGGGWNSP. The entire CDR3 protein is CASSETAARGGGWNSPLHF.

In the case of this clone: The read terminates 3 residues before the CDR3 end, so the remaining end is supplied by the germline J gene. V usage is TRBV19 and J usage is TRBJ1-4, with 8 bases fitting TRBD1. Germline CDR1 and CDR2: LNHDA and SQIVND (reference sequence). V gave up 5 bases and J gave up 0 bases; unmatched junction bases: 8. The CDR3 has 17 amino acids. This CDR3 reads CASSSGQGSATNEKLFF. The CDR3 DNA, read in part, is TGTGCCAGTAGTTCCGGACAGGGATCAGCAACTAATGAAAAA.

This clone is categorized as medium-sized. The CDR3 goes on 3 residues after the read ends, and that part is filled in from the germline J gene. The rearrangement joins TRBV6-4 to TRBJ2-1; unclear D gene. There are 14 residues in the CDR3. V lost 3 bases and J 7 bases, leaving 13 bases between the germline ends. The V gene's germline CDR1 is MRHNA and CDR2 SNTAGT. The covered CDR3 bases are TGTGCCAGCAGTGAAAGGTCCACATCGAATGAG. This codes for CASSERSTSNE. The whole CDR3 sequence reads CASSERSTSNEQFF.

As for this clone: The read ends 3 residues early relative to the CDR3; the germline J gene fills the gap. The genes are TRBV7-2 and TRBJ1-2, with D possibly being TRBD1 (6 bases). The CDR3 covers 15 residues. V was pared by 5 bases and J by 1 base, with 14 bases between. The germline CDR1 and CDR2 sequences are SGHTA and FQGNSA. The CDR3 DNA, read in part, is TGTGCCAGCAGCCCCCGGACAGCAAATAACTATGGC. It codes for CASSPRTANNYG. The CDR3 as a whole reads CASSPRTANNYGYTF.

This clone turned up a few times. The chain's CDR3 is CSVDDSGGSGYTF. Partial CDR3 DNA: TGCAGCGTCGACGACTCAGGGGGCTCTGGC. The chain is built from TRBV29-1 and TRBJ1-2, with TRBD1 identical over 8 bases. The read stops 3 residues short of the end of the CDR3; the missing end is completed from the germline J gene. The ends lost 6 bases at V and 7 bases at J; junction bases unmatched: 10. The length of the CDR3 is 13 residues. Per the germline V gene, CDR1 is SQVTM and CDR2 is ANQGSEA.

The CDR3 loop reads CASRGGLETQYF. The CDR3 DNA, read in part, is TGTGCCAGTAGAGGAGGGCTGGAGACC. This chain joins TRBV19 and TRBJ2-5; tentatively, D is TRBD2 (6 bases). Read data end 3 residues before the CDR3 end; the end is taken from the germline J gene. The V and J ends lost 6 bases and 5 bases respectively, with 10 bases between them. The CDR3 totals 12 residues. The germline CDR1 and CDR2 sequences are LNHDA and SQIVND (reference sequence).

For this clone: The read finishes 3 residues shy of the CDR3 end, and the germline J gene is used to complete it. The J gene is TRBJ2-5, the V gene TRBV5-1; 9 bases agree with TRBD2. The germline gives CDR1 SGHRS, CDR2 YFSETQ. The ends lost 10 bases at V and 1 base at J; junction bases unmatched: 11. The CDR3 covers 15 residues. The part of the CDR3 DNA that was read is TGCGCCTCCCAAGGGAGCGGGGGGACCCAAGAGACC. Protein: CASQGSGGTQET. The complete CDR3 reads CASQGSGGTQETQYF.

This clone was observed a few times. Coverage ceases 3 residues before the CDR3 finishes, and the germline J gene fills in the end. V gene TRBV7-2 combines with J gene TRBJ2-7; 12 nucleotides line up with TRBD1. Germline V gene sequence: CDR1 SGHTA, CDR2 FQGNSA. The CDR3 runs to 18 residues. The V gene end was trimmed by 0 bases and the J gene end by 0 bases; junction bases not matched to a gene: 6. The sequenced CDR3 bases are TGTGCCAGCAGCTTAGCGGGACAGGGGGCCCTAGGCTCCTACGAG. As protein: CASSLAGQGALGSYE. The CDR3 reads in full as CASSLAGQGALGSYEQYF.

This clone occurred a few times. With the read ending 3 residues before the CDR3 end, the germline J gene is used to fill in that end. V and J are TRBV19 and TRBJ2-5; possible D gene TRBD2, 6 bases. This CDR3 region has 12 residues. Trimming pared 6 bases from V and 5 bases from J, leaving 10 bases between. Germline CDR1 LNHDA, CDR2 SQIVND (reference sequence). The DNA read from the CDR3 is TGTGCCAGTAGACAAGCGGGCGAGACC. It specifies CASRQAGET. The CDR3 reads in full as CASRQAGETQYF.

By sample share, this clone is medium-sized (0.01 to 0.1%). Read sequence stops 3 residues before the CDR3 end, and the germline J gene provides the missing end. J is TRBJ2-1 and V is TRBV29-1; 7 nucleotides agree with TRBD1. Germline V gene data show CDR1 as SQVTM and CDR2 as ANQGSEA. V lost 1 base to trimming and J lost 3 bases; unmatched junction nucleotides: 6. The CDR3 covers 15 residues. The part of the CDR3 DNA that was read is TGCAGCGTTGAAGGCCGGGACAGCCACTACAATGAG. Protein: CSVEGRDSHYNE. The whole CDR3 region reads CSVEGRDSHYNEQFF.

This clone was found many times. The CDR3 end falls 3 residues outside the read, so it is completed with the germline J gene. The chain couples TRBV2 to TRBJ2-3; 11 nucleotides match TRBD1. The V and J ends lost 8 bases and 4 bases, in that order; junction bases with no gene match: 8. This CDR3 is built from 15 residues. Per germline, CDR1 SNHLY and CDR2 FYNNEI. The covered CDR3 bases are TGTGCCAGCCAGTACTGGACAGGGGGCGCAGATACG. Residues: CASQYWTGGADT. The full CDR3 protein reads CASQYWTGGADTQYF.

This clone was seen only a few times. Read data end 3 residues before the CDR3 end; the end is taken from the germline J gene. The V and J genes are TRBV20-1 and TRBJ2-1, with 8 bases that match TRBD2. This CDR3 comprises 14 residues. The germline gives CDR1 DFQATT, CDR2 SNEGSKA (reference sequence). The J segment lost 1 base and the V segment lost 3 bases, leaving 2 bases of the junction unmatched. The DNA read from the CDR3 is TGCAGTGCTAGCCGGGGGGGTTCCTACAATGAG. Protein sequence: CSASRGGSYNE. The CDR3 in full is CSASRGGSYNEQFF.

Ten or more counts support this clone. Sequencing ends 3 residues short of the CDR3 end; the germline J gene provides the rest. This chain joins TRBV20-1 and TRBJ2-4; 12 nucleotides line up with TRBD2. The CDR3 runs to 18 residues. Losses at the gene ends were 3 bases for V and 2 bases for J; bases not matched to a gene: 11. Germline V gene data show CDR1 as DFQATT and CDR2 as SNEGSKA (reference sequence). CDR3 DNA, as far as it was read: TGCAGTGCTAGGGCGGTGACTAGCGGGAGCAAATCCAAAAACATT. It translates to CSARAVTSGSKSKNI. The full CDR3 reads CSARAVTSGSKSKNIQYF.

This clone was seen repeatedly, ten times or more. The read gets to within 3 residues of the CDR3 end, and the germline J gene fills in the rest. The chain carries TRBV5-1 and TRBJ1-4, with TRBD1 matching over 8 bases. The junction had 8 bases not matched to a gene; V was cut back by 4 bases and J by 6 bases. This CDR3 has 15 residues. Germline V gene lookup returns CDR1 SGHRS and CDR2 YFSETQ. The CDR3 sequence is CASSRQGTIDEKLFF. The covered CDR3 bases are TGCGCCAGCAGCCGACAGGGGACTATAGATGAAAAA.

This clone occurred a few times. The read gets to within 3 residues of the CDR3 end, and the germline J gene fills in the rest. The J gene is TRBJ1-1, the V gene TRBV7-2; no firm D call. The CDR3 runs to 13 residues. Trimming left V 3 bases short and J 5 bases short, with 10 bases between. Per germline, CDR1 SGHTA and CDR2 FQGNSA. CDR3 amino acids: CASSFTFGTEAFF. Incomplete CDR3 DNA: TGTGCCAGCAGCTTCACGTTCGGGACTGAA.

Worth noting for this clone: The CDR3 end falls 3 residues outside the read, so it is completed with the germline J gene. The V gene is TRBV20-1, the J gene TRBJ2-1, with 11 nucleotides matching TRBD2. The CDR3 sequence is 14 residues long. Germline assignment: CDR1 DFQATT and CDR2 SNEGSKA (reference sequence). V gave up 6 bases and J gave up 5 bases; unmatched junction bases: 6. CDR3 loop: CSAHISGGDNEQFF. The CDR3 DNA, read in part, is TGCAGTGCCCATATTAGCGGGGGGGACAATGAG.

Judged by abundance, this clone is medium-sized. The read falls 3 residues short of the CDR3 end, and the missing part is taken from the germline J gene. This chain connects TRBV19 to TRBJ2-7; 7 bases are shared with TRBD2. Trimming at V came to 6 bases and at J to 2 bases, leaving 7 bases not matched to a gene. Germline V gene sequence: CDR1 LNHDA, CDR2 SQIVND (reference sequence). CDR3 length: 14 amino acids. This CDR3 reads CASSSTSPTYEQYF. Incomplete CDR3 DNA: TGTGCCAGTAGCTCGACTAGCCCTACCTACGAG.

In its sample, this clone was seen a few times. Sequence at one end of the junction differs from germline and may be a read error. The read ends 3 residues before the CDR3 terminus; that terminus is restored from the germline J gene. The chain recombines TRBV7-3 with TRBJ2-2; 9 bases line up with TRBD2. CDR1 SGHTA and CDR2 FQGTGA come from the germline V gene. The CDR3 has 14 residues. The DNA read from the CDR3 is TGTTCCAGCAGCTCGGGACTAGCAAACGGGGAG. It codes for CSSSSGLANGE. The entire CDR3 is CSSSSGLANGELFF.

For this clone: The read ends 3 residues shy of where the CDR3 ends; the end is completed using the germline J gene. V gene TRBV13 combines with J gene TRBJ2-2; D may be TRBD1 (5 bases). CDR3 size: 16 residues. The V end was cut by 0 bases, the J end by 1 base, with 9 bases between. The germline gives CDR1 PRHDT, CDR2 FYEKMQ (reference sequence). CDR3 protein: CASSLGGQGNTGELFF. Incomplete CDR3 DNA: TGTGCCAGCAGCTTAGGTGGTCAGGGGAACACCGGGGAG.

This clone was seen ten or more times. The read is 3 residues too short to cover the CDR3 end, so that end is filled in from the germline J gene. This rearrangement joins TRBV7-6 to TRBJ2-7; 8 bases fit TRBD1. Germline values: CDR1 SGHVS, CDR2 FNYEAQ. CDR3 length: 15 amino acids. J was trimmed by 5 bases and V by 1 base; bases with no gene match: 7. Here the CDR3 reads CASSLGTGPIHEQYF. The sequenced CDR3 bases are TGTGCCAGCAGCTTAGGGACAGGGCCCATCCACGAG.

In its sample, this clone is medium-sized (0.01 to 0.1%). Read data end 3 residues before the CDR3 end; the end is taken from the germline J gene. The chain couples TRBV19 to TRBJ2-1; D may be TRBD2 (6 bases). V lost 4 bases to trimming and J lost 3 bases, with 19 bases between them. The CDR3 has 17 residues. Germline V gene sequence: CDR1 LNHDA, CDR2 SQIVND (reference sequence). The sequenced CDR3 bases are TGTGCCAGTAGTACCTCCGGAGGGGCAGGGAGCTACAATGAG. Its translation is CASSTSGGAGSYNE. The full CDR3 reads CASSTSGGAGSYNEQFF.

There are many counts of this clone. The CDR3 end lies 3 residues beyond the end of the read and is filled in from the germline J gene. The chain employs TRBV19 and TRBJ2-7, with D possibly matching TRBD1 (5 bases). The V end lost 3 bases, the J end lost 4 bases, and 13 bases lay between the germline ends. Germline V CDR1 and CDR2: LNHDA, SQIVND (reference sequence). This CDR3 has 14 amino acids. The CDR3 here is CASSIGRGRYEQYF. Partial CDR3 DNA: TGTGCCAGTAGTATTGGAAGGGGAAGGTACGAG.

As for this clone: The read finishes 3 residues shy of the CDR3 end, and the germline J gene is used to complete it. The gene calls are TRBV29-1 and TRBJ2-1; weak D call: TRBD2 (7 bases). Per germline, CDR1 SQVTM and CDR2 ANQGSEA. This CDR3 comprises 12 residues. The ends were cut back, 6 bases at V and 7 bases at J, with 13 bases in the middle. Partial CDR3 DNA: TGCAGCGTGGGAGGGGGGGCGAATGAG. It yields the protein CSVGGGANE. From start to end, the CDR3 is CSVGGGANEQFF.

In this sample, this clone turned up many times. The CDR3 extends 3 residues past the end of the read, so its final part is completed from the germline J gene. The chain recombines TRBV20-1 with TRBJ2-5; TRBD2 matches 9 bases. Germline V gene sequence: CDR1 DFQATT, CDR2 SNEGSKA (reference sequence). The CDR3 is 15 amino acids. V was clipped by 5 bases and J by 1 base; unmatched bases: 8. CDR3 bases read: TGCAGTGCTGTTTTAGCGGGGGACATCCAAGAGACC. Amino acids: CSAVLAGDIQET. The full CDR3 reads CSAVLAGDIQETQYF.

Notes on this clone: Read data end 3 residues before the CDR3 end; the end is taken from the germline J gene. The rearrangement uses TRBV2 and TRBJ1-1, with TRBD1 matching over 10 bases. Germline trimming cut 4 bases from V and 0 bases from J; bases unmatched to any gene: 5. Germline CDR1 is SNHLY and CDR2 is FYNNEI. This CDR3 is 16 amino acids long. CDR3 residues: CASSGQGARMNTEAFF. The sequenced CDR3 bases are TGTGCCAGCAGTGGACAGGGGGCTAGAATGAACACTGAA.

In its sample, this clone was seen many times. Partial CDR3 DNA: TGTGCCAGCAGCTTGGACAGGGCAGAGGGC. Protein: CASSLDRAEG. The complete CDR3 protein is CASSLDRAEGYTF. The chain joins TRBV5-4 to TRBJ1-2, with D maybe TRBD1 (6 bases). The read ends 3 residues early relative to the CDR3; the germline J gene fills the gap. This CDR3 spans 13 amino acids. CDR1 is SGHNT and CDR2 is YYREEE in the germline V gene (reference sequence).

This clone was counted at least ten times. Sequencing ends 3 residues short of the CDR3 end; the germline J gene provides the rest. The chain is built from TRBV18 and TRBJ1-2; TRBD1 matches 8 bases. Trimming took 7 bases from V and 1 from J; bases not matched to a gene: 5. CDR3 length: 14 residues. From germline, CDR1 is KGHSH and CDR2 LQKENI. The DNA read from the CDR3 is TGTGCCAGCTTTCCGACAGGGGATAACTATGGC. It yields the protein CASFPTGDNYG. The whole CDR3 reads CASFPTGDNYGYTF.

This clone was seen ten or more times. The missing CDR3 end, 3 residues past where the read stops, is filled in from the germline J gene. The V call is TRBV18, the J call TRBJ2-3; 8 bases line up with TRBD2. The trim removed 1 base at V and 6 bases at J, leaving 12 bases unmatched. The CDR3 length is 17 residues. Germline V lookup: CDR1 KGHSH, CDR2 LQKENI. The sequenced part of the CDR3 DNA is TGTGCCAGCTCACCACGCCCCACAGCGGGGGAGTTGGATACG. It is translated as CASSPRPTAGELDT. The full CDR3 reads CASSPRPTAGELDTQYF.

The table lists this clone with many counts. The read terminates 3 residues ahead of where the CDR3 ends, so the germline J gene completes it. The V and J genes are TRBV5-5 and TRBJ1-2, with D tentatively TRBD1 (5 bases). The ends were cut back, 3 bases at V and 0 bases at J, with 9 bases in the middle. CDR1 is SGHKS, CDR2 YYEKEE, per germline (reference sequence). CDR3 length equals 14 residues. The DNA read from the CDR3 is TGTGCCAGCAGCTCGGGACTTCCTAACTATGGC. This codes for CASSSGLPNYG. The whole CDR3 reads CASSSGLPNYGYTF.